This T cell receptor (beta chain) is from a study of early T cells in non-severe SARS-CoV-2 infection (dated by TCRdb to 2020 to 2023). Context from the whole study: Bulk RNA from unsorted whole blood was used for TCR sequencing, so alpha and beta chains could not be paired. What the study reported, not specific to this receptor: VDJdb matching was skewed toward anti-spike CD8 responses, so virus-specific expansions were likely underestimated and private and CD4 specificities were missed.

The library came from 5' RACE. Sequenced on a NextSeq 500. In the TCR library protocol, unique molecular identifiers were attached to individual cDNA molecules to correct for PCR bias and sequencing error. Both TCR alpha and beta chains were sequenced, and tight co-correlation was observed between alpha and beta sequence abundances in each sample. Under the source paper's analysis protocol: V gene, J gene and CDR3 annotation of TCR sequences was performed with Decombinator V4. TCRs were defined as expanded if a significant change between any two time points was detected under a Poisson model with p below 0.0001. TCR abundances were normalised to the total number of TCRs sequenced per sample and were expressed as counts per million. MAIT TCRs were defined by TRAV1-2 paired with TRAJ12, TRAJ20 or TRAJ33, and iNKT TCRs by TRAV10 paired with TRAJ18. VDJdb, accessed on 1 November 2021, was searched for TCRs annotated for CMV, EBV and SARS-CoV-2, and TCRs annotated for more than one antigen were excluded. Using fastp at Q25 and MiXCR, TCRdb reprocessed the public reads and kept productive beta chains. Every entry covers one CDR3 protein and lists the most common genes and DNA from its rows. The V and J calls were not made by the authors but by TCRdb's processing. This sample gives 50,000 to 60,000 distinct CDR3 sequences in total; approximately 10% of them show up just once. The top ten hold 9.5% to 13% of the sample.

A case-control design nested within a healthcare worker cohort in London, UK, was used, with weekly nasopharyngeal swab PCR tests and blood sampling performed. Healthcare workers were recruited during the week of the UK lockdown, between 23 and 31 March 2020, and followed weekly for up to roughly 16 weeks. To note about this clonotype: Its antigen specificity is not known. Per-base qualities were not stored, and no clone one base away is much larger.

V is clipped by 7 bases and J by 0 bases, and the sequence between their germline boundaries is 9 bases long. The CDR3 sequence holds 13 residues, the cysteine and phenylalanine included. CDR3 DNA only is kept here, 39 bases in frame from base 1. From a lookup of the germline V gene, CDR1 and CDR2 are MNHEY and SVGEGT. The chain links TRBV6-2 or TRBV6-3 with TRBJ1-1; no D segment can be confidently identified. This sequence originates from an adult who was a healthcare worker with PCR-confirmed SARS-CoV-2 infection or an uninfected control (not recorded which). The material sequenced was whole blood. Here is the DNA: TGTGCCAGCACCCTCCAGATGAACACTGAAGCTTTCTTT. Translation gives CASTLQMNTEAFF.